Given below is one TCR beta chain in context. The sample comes from a study of blood T cell repertoires in COVID-19. Germline assignment: CDR1 SEHNR and CDR2 FQNEAQ (reference sequence). CDR3 length: 14 amino acids. V lost 0 bases and J 0 bases, leaving 2 bases between the germline ends. Some clones are missing from TCRdb's copy, which holds only in-frame ones; the method was immunoSEQ multiplex PCR. The top ten hold 2.3% of the sample, which has around 400,000 clones, around 87% seen once. This sequence was found in a woman in her sixties with COVID-19, enrolled during active disease. Sequenced sample: peripheral blood. The V call is TRBV7-9, the J call TRBJ1-4; D remains ambiguous. CDR3 residues: CASSLAATNEKLFF. CDR3 bases: TGTGCCAGCAGCTTAGCCGCAACTAATGAAAAACTGTTTTTT.